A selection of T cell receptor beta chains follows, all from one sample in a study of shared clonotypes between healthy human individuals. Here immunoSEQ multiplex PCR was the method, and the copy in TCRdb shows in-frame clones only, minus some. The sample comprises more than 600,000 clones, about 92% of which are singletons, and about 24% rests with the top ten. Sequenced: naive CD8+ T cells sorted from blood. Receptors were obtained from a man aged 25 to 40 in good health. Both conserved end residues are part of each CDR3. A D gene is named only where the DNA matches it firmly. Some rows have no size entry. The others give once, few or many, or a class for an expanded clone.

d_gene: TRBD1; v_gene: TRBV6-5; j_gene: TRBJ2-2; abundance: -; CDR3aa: CASSATGVIGELFF; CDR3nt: TGTGCCAGCTCGGCGACAGGGGTTATCGGGGAGCTGTTTTTT
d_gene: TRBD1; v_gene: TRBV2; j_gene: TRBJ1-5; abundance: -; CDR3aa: CASSGRGQGNQPQHF; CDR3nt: TGTGCCAGCAGCGGCCGGGGACAGGGGAATCAGCCCCAGCATTTT
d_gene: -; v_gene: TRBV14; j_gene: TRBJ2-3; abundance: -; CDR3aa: CASSQTLESTDTQYF; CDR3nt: TGTGCCAGCAGCCAAACACTAGAGAGCACAGATACGCAGTATTTT
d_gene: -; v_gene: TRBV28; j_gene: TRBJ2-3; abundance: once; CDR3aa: CASSSRDFTDTQYF; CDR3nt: TGTGCCAGCAGCTCGAGAGACTTCACAGATACGCAGTATTTT
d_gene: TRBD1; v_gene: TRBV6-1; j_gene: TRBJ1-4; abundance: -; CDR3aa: CASSGRDRPEEKLFF; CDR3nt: TGTGCCAGCAGTGGCCGGGACAGGCCGGAGGAAAAACTGTTTTTT
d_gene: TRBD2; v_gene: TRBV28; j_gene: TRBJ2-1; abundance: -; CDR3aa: CASSSPRTLAGVYNEQFF; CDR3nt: TGTGCCAGCAGCTCGCCAAGAACCCTAGCGGGAGTCTACAATGAGCAGTTCTTC
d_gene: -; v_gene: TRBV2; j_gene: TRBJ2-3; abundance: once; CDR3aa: CASSDIILDIADTQYF; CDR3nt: TGTGCCAGCAGTGACATAATATTGGACATAGCAGATACGCAGTATTTT
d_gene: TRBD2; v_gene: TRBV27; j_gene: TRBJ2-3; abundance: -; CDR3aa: CASSSLQLAPSTDTQYF; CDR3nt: TGTGCCAGCAGTTCGCTACAACTAGCGCCTAGCACAGATACGCAGTATTTT
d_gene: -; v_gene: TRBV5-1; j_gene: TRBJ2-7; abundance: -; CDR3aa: CASSLARRGAYEQYF; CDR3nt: TGCGCCAGCAGCTTGGCCCGGCGGGGAGCCTACGAGCAGTACTTC
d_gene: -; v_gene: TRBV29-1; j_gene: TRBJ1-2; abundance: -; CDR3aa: CSVEGRGDIYGYTF; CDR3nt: TGCAGCGTTGAAGGGAGGGGGGATATCTATGGCTACACCTTC
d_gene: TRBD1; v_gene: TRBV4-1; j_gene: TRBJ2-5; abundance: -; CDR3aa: CASSHIGTGGQETQYF; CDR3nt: TGCGCCAGCAGCCACATCGGGACAGGCGGACAAGAGACCCAGTACTTC